The text below deals with one T cell receptor (beta chain). Authors' methods: Amplified reference gene primers provided the basis for estimating nucleated cell counts. The assay was immunoSEQ multiplex PCR, and TCRdb's table has in-frame clones only and misses some. From that table come the V and J calls and clone size; the DNA was used to work out D and trimming. The table has roughly 170,000 clones, more than 75% seen once. These data belong to a study of blood T cell repertoires in COVID-19. Study details: Some COVID-19 samples were acute and others convalescent; all came from the United States, Italy and Spain.

The sequencing input was peripheral blood. This receptor was identified in a woman between 18 and 29 years old who had recovered from COVID-19.

The CDR3 DNA reads as TGTGCCAGCAGCCAAAAGGAGGACAGGCGACACTACGAGCAGTACTTC. It translates to CASSQKEDRRHYEQYF. This chain uses TRBV14 with TRBJ2-7; the match to TRBD1 covers 7 bases. J gave up 3 bases and V 2 bases, and 10 bases lay outside the gene matches. The CDR3 spans 16 residues. The germline CDR1 and CDR2 sequences are SGHDN and FVKESK.